The present T cell receptor beta chain was sequenced within a study of blood T cell repertoires in COVID-19. The data were produced by immunoSEQ multiplex PCR, yet TCRdb's version contains in-frame clones alone and is incomplete. The table has roughly 180,000 clones, roughly 81% seen once; the top ten hold approximately 9.9%. This clone was counted only a few times. This CDR3 has 16 amino acids. V lost 4 bases to trimming and J lost 0 bases, with 15 bases between them. The V gene's germline CDR1 is SEHNR and CDR2 FQNEAQ (reference sequence). The chain is built from TRBV7-9 and TRBJ1-1; tentative D call: TRBD1 (6 bases). This clonotype was obtained from a woman aged 40 to 50 with COVID-19, enrolled during active disease. Material for sequencing was peripheral blood. CDR3 nucleotides: TGTGCCAGCAGCTCCGGGAGGGGGGGAATGAACACTGAAGCTTTCTTT. As protein: CASSSGRGGMNTEAFF.